This is a list of T cell receptor beta chains from one sample in a study of graft-versus-host responses after intestinal transplantation. Their antigens remain unidentified. Produced via immunoSEQ multiplex PCR; TCRdb's table is partial and in-frame only. The data contain about 100,000 clones, roughly 86% of them singletons. Material: unstimulated CD4+ T cells sorted from spleen or lymph node cells, obtained before transplant. Every receptor here comes from a human donor who was the organ donor for an intestinal transplant. CDR3s include the opening cysteine and the closing phenylalanine or tryptophan. The order of the fields is J gene, V gene, clone size, D gene, CDR3 protein, CDR3 DNA. D genes are given only for firm matches. The listing skips clone size in some rows; elsewhere it reads once, few, many or a size class.

TRBJ2-3,TRBV9,NA,NA,CASSPAARTDTQYF,TGTGCCAGCAGCCCAGCGGCACGCACAGATACGCAGTATTTT
TRBJ2-2,TRBV7-6,once,TRBD2,CASSFRLAGASRSERTGELFF,TGTGCCAGCAGCTTTAGGCTAGCGGGGGCAAGTAGAAGTGAGAGAACCGGGGAGCTGTTTTTT
TRBJ1-1,TRBV4-3,NA,NA,CASSQAIVSRNTEAFF,TGCGCCAGCAGCCAGGCCATCGTTTCCCGGAACACTGAAGCTTTCTTT
TRBJ1-1,TRBV5-1,NA,NA,CASSPQLENTEAFF,TGCGCCAGCAGCCCACAGCTTGAGAACACTGAAGCTTTCTTT
TRBJ1-1,TRBV7-3,few,NA,CASSSGQNTEAFF,TGTGCCAGCAGCTCCGGACAGAACACTGAAGCTTTCTTT
TRBJ2-1,TRBV7-3,NA,NA,CASSATRTPSGQFF,TGTGCCAGCAGCGCTACTCGGACTCCCTCTGGGCAGTTCTTC
TRBJ2-7,TRBV29-1,NA,NA,CSVAQGHEQYF,TGCAGCGTTGCACAAGGACACGAGCAGTACTTC
TRBJ2-7,TRBV18,medium-sized,TRBD1,CASSKGQNSYEQYF,TGTGCCAGCTCGAAGGGACAGAACTCCTACGAGCAGTACTTC
TRBJ2-3,TRBV11-3,NA,NA,CASSLGTNPRDTQYF,TGTGCCAGCAGCCTGGGGACCAACCCTAGGGATACGCAGTATTTT
TRBJ2-1,TRBV7-2,few,NA,CASSATGYNEQFF,TGTGCCAGCAGCGCCACAGGGTACAATGAGCAGTTCTTC
TRBJ1-6,TRBV5-1,NA,NA,CASSLLGGSNSPLHF,TGCGCCAGCAGCTTGCTGGGCGGATCTAATTCACCCCTCCACTTT
TRBJ2-3,TRBV9,NA,TRBD2,CASSRLLTSWGTDTQYF,TGTGCCAGCAGCAGACTTTTGACTAGCTGGGGCACAGATACGCAGTATTTT
TRBJ2-4,TRBV4-2,NA,TRBD2,CASSQDGPSGRTKNIQYF,TGTGCCAGCAGCCAAGATGGGCCCAGCGGGAGAACCAAAAACATTCAGTACTTC
TRBJ1-2,TRBV5-5,NA,TRBD1,CASSFGTGSNYGYTF,TGTGCCAGCAGCTTTGGGACAGGCTCTAACTATGGCTACACCTTC
TRBJ1-3,TRBV6-5,NA,NA,CASSRGRSGNTIYF,TGTGCCAGCAGTCGCGGTCGCTCTGGAAACACCATATATTTT
TRBJ2-3,TRBV6-1,NA,NA,CASVKGRTDTQYF,TGTGCCAGCGTGAAAGGCCGCACAGATACGCAGTATTTT
TRBJ2-2,TRBV5-4,NA,TRBD2,CASSPRTSLDTGELFF,TGTGCCAGCAGCCCGAGGACTAGCTTGGACACCGGGGAGCTGTTTTTT
TRBJ2-1,TRBV11-2,once,NA,CASSQGRLSSVDEQFF,TGTGCCAGCAGCCAGGGGCGACTAAGCTCAGTCGATGAGCAGTTCTTC
TRBJ2-1,TRBV2,NA,TRBD2,CASSARLAGANEQFF,TGTGCCAGCAGCGCTAGACTAGCGGGAGCGAATGAGCAGTTCTTC
TRBJ2-1,TRBV18,few,TRBD2,CASSPLSGSNEQFF,TGTGCCAGCTCACCGTTAAGCGGGAGTAATGAGCAGTTCTTC
TRBJ2-1,TRBV5-4,NA,NA,CASSLRTGYNEQFF,TGTGCCAGCAGCTTAAGAACAGGGTACAATGAGCAGTTCTTC
TRBJ2-5,TRBV18,NA,TRBD1,CASSPRTGGYETQYF,TGTGCCAGCTCACCCAGGACAGGGGGATACGAGACCCAGTACTTC
TRBJ2-3,TRBV6-1,once,NA,CASSRVGTTDTQYF,TGTGCCAGCAGTCGGGTCGGAACCACAGATACGCAGTATTTT
TRBJ2-3,TRBV5-1,NA,NA,CASSRGTDTQYF,TGCGCCAGCAGCCGAGGGACAGATACGCAGTATTTT
TRBJ2-5,TRBV18,NA,TRBD2,CASSLLAGVRETQYF,TGTGCCAGCTCGCTCCTAGCGGGGGTAAGAGAGACCCAGTACTTC
TRBJ2-2,TRBV18,NA,NA,CASSPPFGNTGELFF,TGTGCCAGCTCACCACCGTTTGGAAACACCGGGGAGCTGTTTTTT
TRBJ2-7,TRBV7-2,once,NA,CASSLVHGAWAYEQYF,TGTGCCAGCAGCTTAGTGCACGGAGCGTGGGCCTACGAGCAGTACTTC
TRBJ2-1,TRBV7-2,NA,TRBD1,CASSYPGQVYNEQFF,TGTGCCAGCAGCTATCCGGGACAGGTCTACAATGAGCAGTTCTTC
TRBJ2-7,TRBV18,NA,NA,CASSPGTGSYEQYF,TGTGCCAGCTCCCCCGGGACGGGCTCCTACGAGCAGTACTTC
TRBJ1-1,TRBV5-1,NA,NA,CASSLQGNTEAFF,TGCGCCAGCAGCTTACAGGGGAACACTGAAGCTTTCTTT
TRBJ2-7,TRBV5-5,once,TRBD1,CASSLAGGLYEQYF,TGTGCCAGCAGCTTGGCAGGGGGTCTCTACGAGCAGTACTTC
TRBJ2-4,TRBV7-9,NA,NA,CASSPAGLQNIQYF,TGTGCCAGCAGCCCCGCGGGACTCCAAAACATTCAGTACTTC
TRBJ1-1,TRBV5-1,NA,TRBD1,CASSVFVGGVTEAFF,TGCGCCAGCAGTGTTTTTGTAGGGGGCGTTACTGAAGCTTTCTTT
TRBJ2-5,TRBV18,NA,NA,CASSLTSQETQYF,TGTGCCAGCTCACTGACTAGTCAGGAGACCCAGTACTTC
TRBJ2-5,TRBV11-3,NA,NA,CASSLDGIQETQYF,TGTGCCAGCAGCTTAGACGGCATCCAAGAGACCCAGTACTTC
TRBJ1-1,TRBV29-1,NA,NA,CSVKEQGPNTEAFF,TGCAGCGTTAAAGAACAGGGACCCAACACTGAAGCTTTCTTT
TRBJ2-1,TRBV29-1,NA,TRBD1,CSVAQGARHEQFF,TGCAGCGTTGCACAGGGGGCGCGACATGAGCAGTTCTTC
TRBJ2-3,TRBV4-1,NA,TRBD1,CASSRTQGARGTDTQYF,TGCGCCAGCAGCCGAACACAGGGGGCTAGGGGCACAGATACGCAGTATTTT
TRBJ2-2,TRBV18,NA,NA,CASSPQASSNTGELFF,TGTGCCAGCTCACCACAGGCTAGCTCAAACACCGGGGAGCTGTTTTTT
TRBJ1-5,TRBV6-5,NA,NA,CASSLRGIGNQPQHF,TGTGCCAGCAGTTTACGGGGGATTGGCAATCAGCCCCAGCATTTT
TRBJ2-5,TRBV5-1,NA,NA,CASTFQAQETQYF,TGCGCCAGCACCTTTCAGGCCCAAGAGACCCAGTACTTC
TRBJ1-3,TRBV19,few,NA,CASSITGPGNTIYF,TGTGCCAGTAGTATAACAGGACCTGGAAACACCATATATTTT
TRBJ2-7,TRBV4-2,NA,NA,CASSHHPRGASHYEQYF,TGTGCCAGCAGCCACCATCCCCGGGGGGCATCACACTACGAGCAGTACTTC
TRBJ1-2,TRBV18,NA,TRBD1,CASSPGQGHNYGYTF,TGTGCCAGCTCACCGGGACAGGGGCATAACTATGGCTACACCTTC